This T cell receptor beta chain was observed in a study of glioma-infiltrating T cells. This clonotype was observed a few times. Antigen specificity is unknown. Findings of the study overall: Tissue-blood divergence was below expectation in non-neoplastic patients, above in gliomas.

The iRepertoire nested amplicon-rescue multiplex PCR amplified TCR alpha and beta CDR3s from RNA. One-step reverse transcription and amplification started from approximately 100-400 ng of tissue mRNA or PBMC total RNA. TCRdb ran MiXCR on the multiplex PCR reads and lists one entry per CDR3 protein. The sample contains 150,000 to 200,000 distinct CDR3 sequences, about 40% of which appear only once. This sequence originates from a human donor with low-grade glioma or glioblastoma, undergoing nonglioma brain surgery, or in good health (not recorded which). Sequencing was done on a sample of glioma tissue, nonneoplastic brain tissue, or PBMCs (not recorded which).

The CDR3 nucleotides read TGTGCCAGCAGCCAGAGGGACGTGGATGGCTACACCTTC. Translating gives CASSQRDVDGYTF. This chain joins TRBV3-1 and TRBJ1-2, with a tentative D call TRBD1 (5 bases). Germline CDR1 and CDR2: LGHDT and YNNKEL (reference sequence). The length of the CDR3 is 13 residues. With 3 bases removed from V and 6 bases from J, the gap between germline ends came to 11 bases. The full variable domain, its missing parts supplied by reference TRBV3-1 and TRBJ1-2, is DTAVSQTPKYLVTQMGNDKSIKCEQNLGHDTMYWYKQDSKKFLKIMFSYNNKELIINETVPNRFSPKSPDKAHLNLHINSLELGDSAVYFCASSQRDVDGYTFGSGTRLTVV.